This T cell receptor beta chain was captured by sequencing in a study of early T cells in non-severe SARS-CoV-2 infection. Across the study: Bulk RNA isolated from unsorted whole blood underwent sequencing; chains were not paired.

Germline lookup yields CDR1 MDHEN and CDR2 SYDVKM. The CDR3 covers 14 residues. The V and J ends lost 7 bases and 1 base, in that order; junction bases with no gene match: 6. MiXCR, run by TCRdb on the 5' RACE reads, gives a single entry per CDR3 protein. The sample has around 82,000 distinct CDR3 sequences; about an eighth are singletons. This clonotype came up a few times. The chain has TRBV28 and TRBJ2-7, with 8 positions matching TRBD2. This clonotype was obtained from an adult who was a healthcare worker with PCR-confirmed SARS-CoV-2 infection or an uninfected control (not recorded which). Source material: whole blood. CDR3 in DNA: TGTGCCAGCACCGGACTAGCCGATTCCTACGAGCAGTACTTC. Translation gives CASTGLADSYEQYF. Full variable domain (outside the CDR3, taken from reference TRBV28 and TRBJ2-7): DVKVTQSSRYLVKRTGEKVFLECVQDMDHENMFWYRQDPGLGLRLIYFSYDVKMKEKGDIPEGYSVSREKKERFSLILESASTNQTSMYLCASTGLADSYEQYFGPGTRLTVT.